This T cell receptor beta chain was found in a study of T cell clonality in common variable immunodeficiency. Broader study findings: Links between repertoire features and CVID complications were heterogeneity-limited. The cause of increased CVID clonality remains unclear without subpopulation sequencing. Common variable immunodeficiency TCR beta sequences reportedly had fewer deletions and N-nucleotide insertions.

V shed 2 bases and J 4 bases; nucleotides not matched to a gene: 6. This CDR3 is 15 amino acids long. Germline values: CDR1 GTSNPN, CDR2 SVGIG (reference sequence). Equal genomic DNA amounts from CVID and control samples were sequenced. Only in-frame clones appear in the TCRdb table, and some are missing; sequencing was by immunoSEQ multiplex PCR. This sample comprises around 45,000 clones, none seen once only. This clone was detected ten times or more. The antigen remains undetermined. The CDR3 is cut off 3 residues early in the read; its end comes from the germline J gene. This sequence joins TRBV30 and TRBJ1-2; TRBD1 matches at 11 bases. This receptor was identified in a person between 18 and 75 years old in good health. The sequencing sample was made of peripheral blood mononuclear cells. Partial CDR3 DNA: TGTGCCTGGAGTCTTGGGACAGGGGGGGCCTATGGC. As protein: CAWSLGTGGAYG. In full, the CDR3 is CAWSLGTGGAYGYTF.